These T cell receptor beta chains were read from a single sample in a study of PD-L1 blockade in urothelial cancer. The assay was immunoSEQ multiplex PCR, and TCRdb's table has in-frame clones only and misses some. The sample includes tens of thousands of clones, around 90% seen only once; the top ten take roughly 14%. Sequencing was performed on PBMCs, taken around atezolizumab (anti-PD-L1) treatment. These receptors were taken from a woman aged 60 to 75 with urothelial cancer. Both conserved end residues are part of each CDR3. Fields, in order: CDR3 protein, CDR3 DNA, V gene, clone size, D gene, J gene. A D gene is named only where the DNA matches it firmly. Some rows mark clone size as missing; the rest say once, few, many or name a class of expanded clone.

CDR3aa: CASSQDTENTEAFF
CDR3nt: TGTGCCAGCAGCCAAGACACAGAGAACACTGAAGCTTTCTTT
v_gene: TRBV4-2
abundance: -
d_gene: -
j_gene: TRBJ1-1

CDR3aa: CASSLGQGAGEQYF
CDR3nt: TGTGCCAGCAGCTTAGGGCAGGGGGCTGGCGAGCAGTACTTC
v_gene: TRBV11-2
abundance: -
d_gene: TRBD1
j_gene: TRBJ2-7

CDR3aa: CASSFQDSGANVLTF
CDR3nt: TGTGCCAGCAGTTTTCAGGACTCTGGGGCCAACGTCCTGACTTTC
v_gene: TRBV28
abundance: once
d_gene: -
j_gene: TRBJ2-6

CDR3aa: CASSATQMRQEGAFF
CDR3nt: TGTGCCAGCAGCGCAACCCAGATGCGTCAGGAAGGAGCTTTCTTT
v_gene: TRBV7-2
abundance: -
d_gene: -
j_gene: TRBJ1-1

CDR3aa: CASRMGLAGAYEQYF
CDR3nt: TGTGCCAGCAGGATGGGACTAGCGGGGGCCTACGAGCAGTACTTC
v_gene: TRBV6-5
abundance: -
d_gene: TRBD2
j_gene: TRBJ2-7

CDR3aa: CASSLMARGGEQFF
CDR3nt: TGTGCCAGCAGCTTGATGGCCAGGGGCGGTGAGCAGTTCTTC
v_gene: TRBV5-6
abundance: -
d_gene: -
j_gene: TRBJ2-1

CDR3aa: CASSTGLAGNEQYF
CDR3nt: TGTGCCAGCAGTACGGGACTAGCGGGGAACGAGCAGTACTTC
v_gene: TRBV5-4
abundance: -
d_gene: TRBD2
j_gene: TRBJ2-7

CDR3aa: CASSLEDWTGNTGELFF
CDR3nt: TGCGCCAGCAGCTTGGAGGACTGGACAGGGAACACCGGGGAGCTGTTTTTT
v_gene: TRBV5-1
abundance: -
d_gene: TRBD1
j_gene: TRBJ2-2

CDR3aa: CASSEQGANEKLFF
CDR3nt: TGTGCCAGCTCAGAACAGGGGGCAAACGAAAAACTGTTTTTT
v_gene: TRBV18
abundance: once
d_gene: TRBD1
j_gene: TRBJ1-4

CDR3aa: CASSFRQGANQPQHF
CDR3nt: TGTGCCAGCAGCTTTCGACAGGGGGCGAATCAGCCCCAGCATTTT
v_gene: TRBV7-2
abundance: -
d_gene: TRBD1
j_gene: TRBJ1-5

CDR3aa: CASSRPGGYYGYTF
CDR3nt: TGTGCCAGTAGTCGTCCCGGGGGTTACTATGGCTACACCTTC
v_gene: TRBV19
abundance: -
d_gene: -
j_gene: TRBJ1-2

CDR3aa: CASSSRTGRGNTIYF
CDR3nt: TGTGCCAGCAGCTCTCGGACGGGGAGAGGAAACACCATATATTTT
v_gene: TRBV7-8
abundance: -
d_gene: -
j_gene: TRBJ1-3

CDR3aa: CASSIGQDNSNQPQHF
CDR3nt: TGTGCCAGTAGTATAGGACAGGATAATAGCAATCAGCCCCAGCATTTT
v_gene: TRBV19
abundance: -
d_gene: -
j_gene: TRBJ1-5

CDR3aa: CARSVGGTSADF
CDR3nt: TGTGCCAGAAGCGTCGGGGGGACTAGCGCCGACTTC
v_gene: TRBV5-3
abundance: -
d_gene: TRBD2
j_gene: TRBJ2-5

CDR3aa: CAISEQGPSYEQYF
CDR3nt: TGTGCCATCAGTGAGCAGGGTCCCTCTTACGAGCAGTACTTC
v_gene: TRBV10-3
abundance: -
d_gene: -
j_gene: TRBJ2-7

CDR3aa: CASSLSSGRGNEQFF
CDR3nt: TGTGCCAGCAGTCTTAGTAGCGGGAGGGGCAATGAGCAGTTCTTC
v_gene: TRBV11-2
abundance: -
d_gene: TRBD2
j_gene: TRBJ2-1

CDR3aa: CASSPLAGSYNRGPNYGYTF
CDR3nt: TGTGCCAGCTCACCACTCGCAGGGTCTTACAACCGAGGCCCTAACTATGGCTACACCTTC
v_gene: TRBV18
abundance: -
d_gene: -
j_gene: TRBJ1-2

CDR3aa: CASSVAGYTEAFF
CDR3nt: TGTGCCAGCAGCGTAGCAGGGTACACTGAAGCTTTCTTT
v_gene: TRBV9
abundance: -
d_gene: -
j_gene: TRBJ1-1

CDR3aa: CASSQGLPPYNEQFF
CDR3nt: TGTGCCAGCAGTCAGGGGTTACCGCCTTACAATGAGCAGTTCTTC
v_gene: TRBV6-5
abundance: -
d_gene: -
j_gene: TRBJ2-1

CDR3aa: CASSFAGGQALLRSYTF
CDR3nt: TGTGCCAGCAGCTTTGCCGGGGGACAGGCCTTGTTGAGGAGCTACACCTTC
v_gene: TRBV5-6
abundance: -
d_gene: TRBD1
j_gene: TRBJ1-2

CDR3aa: CAGSRGGDKGSPLHF
CDR3nt: TGTGCCGGATCCCGGGGGGGGGATAAGGGTTCACCCCTCCACTTT
v_gene: TRBV10-3
abundance: once
d_gene: -
j_gene: TRBJ1-6

CDR3aa: CASSYSGTLLTYEQYF
CDR3nt: TGTGCCAGCAGTTACTCAGGGACTCTTCTAACCTACGAGCAGTACTTC
v_gene: TRBV6-5
abundance: -
d_gene: -
j_gene: TRBJ2-7

CDR3aa: CASSAQGAGTEAFF
CDR3nt: TGTGCCAGCAGCGCGCAGGGGGCTGGCACTGAAGCTTTCTTT
v_gene: TRBV7-8
abundance: -
d_gene: TRBD1
j_gene: TRBJ1-1

CDR3aa: CASSFDSPNYGYTF
CDR3nt: TGCGCCAGCAGCTTTGACAGCCCTAACTATGGCTACACCTTC
v_gene: TRBV5-1
abundance: -
d_gene: -
j_gene: TRBJ1-2

CDR3aa: CASSRDREYGYTF
CDR3nt: TGTGCCAGTAGTAGGGACAGAGAGTATGGCTACACCTTC
v_gene: TRBV19
abundance: -
d_gene: TRBD1
j_gene: TRBJ1-2

CDR3aa: CASSGQENTEAFF
CDR3nt: TGTGCCAGCAGCGGACAGGAGAACACTGAAGCTTTCTTT
v_gene: TRBV2
abundance: -
d_gene: TRBD1
j_gene: TRBJ1-1

CDR3aa: CASSSGGDGQETQYF
CDR3nt: TGTGCCAGCAGCTCGGGGGGTGACGGACAAGAGACCCAGTACTTC
v_gene: TRBV5-4
abundance: -
d_gene: TRBD2
j_gene: TRBJ2-5

CDR3aa: CASSLDSGYNEQFF
CDR3nt: TGTGCCAGCAGCTTAGATTCCGGGTATAATGAGCAGTTCTTC
v_gene: TRBV11-3
abundance: once
d_gene: -
j_gene: TRBJ2-1

CDR3aa: CASSLGDSLREQYF
CDR3nt: TGCGCCAGCAGCTTGGGGGACAGTCTGCGCGAGCAGTACTTC
v_gene: TRBV5-1
abundance: once
d_gene: TRBD1
j_gene: TRBJ2-7

CDR3aa: CASSAGFGNTIYF
CDR3nt: TGTGCCAGCAGTGCAGGGTTTGGAAACACCATATATTTT
v_gene: TRBV6-5
abundance: few
d_gene: -
j_gene: TRBJ1-3

CDR3aa: CASKLAGVRETQYF
CDR3nt: TGTGCCAGCAAGCTAGCGGGTGTCCGGGAGACCCAGTACTTC
v_gene: TRBV2
abundance: -
d_gene: TRBD2
j_gene: TRBJ2-5